The 27 T cell receptor beta chains in this list originate from one sample, sequenced in a study of T-cell memory formation after mild COVID-19. In TCRdb, the 5' RACE reads were re-called with MiXCR into one record per CDR3 protein. The sample has about 340,000 distinct CDR3 sequences, around a sixth seen once. The source material was PBMCs or a T cell subset sorted from them (not recorded which). Receptors originate from a man between 18 and 29 years old who had mild COVID-19 (a few samples of this study predate the infection). Cell type and time point are not known.

The table lists this clonotype with a few counts. The gene calls are TRBV4-1 and TRBJ1-2; TRBD1 is a possible D gene (6 bases). V was trimmed by 4 bases and J by 6 bases, leaving 21 bases between them. The CDR3 consists of 16 residues. Germline-derived CDR1 and CDR2 are MGHRA and YSYEKL. DNA of the CDR3: TGCGCCAGCAGCCCCCGGGGGCGGGGGGCAGCTGATGGCTACACCTTC. Amino acid sequence: CASSPRGRGAADGYTF.

This clonotype was observed a handful of times. This chain uses TRBV5-1 with TRBJ2-3, with 10 bases aligning to TRBD1. The CDR3 covers 15 residues. Per germline, CDR1 SGHRS and CDR2 YFSETQ. The J segment lost 5 bases and the V segment lost 4 bases, leaving 7 bases of the junction unmatched. The CDR3 DNA reads TGCGCCAGCAGCGTAAGACAGGGGGCAGGAGATACGCAGTATTTT. As protein: CASSVRQGAGDTQYF.

This clonotype has just a few counts. V usage is TRBV6-6 and J usage is TRBJ2-7, with D unresolved. Germline lookup yields CDR1 MNHNY and CDR2 SVGAGI (reference sequence). V was shortened by 2 bases and J by 5 bases, with 4 bases between the two germline ends. This CDR3 is built from 11 residues. In DNA form, the CDR3 reads TGTGCCAGCAGTTACAGCGACGAGCAGTACTTC. This translates into CASSYSDEQYF.

This clonotype was seen only a few times. This rearrangement joins TRBV20-1 to TRBJ1-4, with no clear D. This CDR3 has 15 amino acids. The germline gives CDR1 DFQATT, CDR2 SNEGSKA (reference sequence). The V gene lost 0 bases and the J gene lost 11 bases, with 19 bases spanning the gap. The CDR3 DNA is TGCAGTGCTAGAGATCTAGGCTCCACCGCGGGCAAACTGTTTTTT. It yields the protein CSARDLGSTAGKLFF.

The rearrangement uses TRBV7-2 and TRBJ2-5, with D uncertain. This CDR3 region has 14 residues. V was shortened by 5 bases and J by 2 bases, with 12 bases between the two germline ends. Germline CDR1 is SGHTA and CDR2 is FQGNSA. The CDR3 region is CASSLRPDQETQYF. The CDR3 coding sequence is TGTGCCAGCAGCCTCAGACCGGATCAAGAGACCCAGTACTTC. Based on the CDR3 plus reference TRBV7-2 and TRBJ2-5, the full variable domain is GAGVSQSPSNKVTEKGKDVELRCDPISGHTALYWYRQSLGQGLEFLIYFQGNSAPDKSGLPSDRFSAERTGGSVSTLTIQRTQQEDSAVYLCASSLRPDQETQYFGPGTRLLVL.

This clonotype was found many times. CDR3 region: CASSLAQDLINEKLFF. The DNA for the CDR3 is TGCGCCAGCAGCTTGGCCCAGGACCTTATCAATGAAAAACTGTTTTTT. The chain links TRBV5-1 to TRBJ1-4; D remains ambiguous. V lost 0 bases to trimming and J lost 5 bases, with 14 bases between them. CDR3 size: 16 residues. Per the germline V gene, CDR1 is SGHRS and CDR2 is YFSETQ.

The V and J genes are TRBV28 and TRBJ2-1; no clear D. The germline V gene has CDR1 MDHEN and CDR2 SYDVKM. This CDR3 comprises 14 residues. V lost 7 bases, J lost 3 bases, and 13 bases lay in between. The DNA for the CDR3 is TGTGCCAGCAATACTCCGGCTCTCTACAATGAGCAGTTCTTC. Its translation is CASNTPALYNEQFF. The full variable domain, completed using reference TRBV28 and TRBJ2-1, is DVKVTQSSRYLVKRTGEKVFLECVQDMDHENMFWYRQDPGLGLRLIYFSYDVKMKEKGDIPEGYSVSREKKERFSLILESASTNQTSMYLCASNTPALYNEQFFGPGTRLTVL.

In its sample, this clonotype was seen a few times. The chain joins TRBV5-4 to TRBJ2-5, with D unclear. V was trimmed by 0 bases and J by 3 bases, leaving 9 bases between them. From germline, CDR1 is SGHNT and CDR2 YYREEE (reference sequence). CDR3 length: 14 residues. The CDR3: CASSLGGVEETQYF. CDR3 bases: TGTGCCAGCAGCTTGGGTGGGGTGGAAGAGACCCAGTACTTC.

The gene calls are TRBV2 and TRBJ2-3; D not certain. The CDR3 is made up of 15 amino acids. Per germline, CDR1 SNHLY and CDR2 FYNNEI. V lost 4 bases, J lost 0 bases, and 11 bases lay in between. This CDR3 reads CASSVGQSSTDTQYF. CDR3 in DNA: TGTGCCAGCAGTGTCGGTCAGTCTAGCACAGATACGCAGTATTTT.

This clonotype came up a few times. The chain combines TRBV9 with TRBJ1-1, with 9 nucleotides matching TRBD1. Germline V CDR1 and CDR2: SGDLS, YYNGEE. With V trimmed by 4 bases and J by 10 bases, 8 bases remained unmatched. This CDR3 is built from 13 residues. This CDR3 is CASSSDRGETAFF. CDR3 DNA sequence: TGTGCCAGCAGCTCCGACAGGGGGGAGACAGCTTTCTTT.

In this sample, this clonotype turned up a few times. The rearrangement joins TRBV6-5 to TRBJ2-7; the D gene is possibly TRBD1 (5 bases). The germline V gene encodes CDR1 MNHEY and CDR2 SVGAGI. Between the trimmed V and J ends, which lost 2 bases and 2 bases, there was a span of 7 bases. The CDR3 is 13 residues long. The CDR3 sequence: CASSYARAYEQYF. CDR3 in DNA: TGTGCCAGCAGTTACGCCAGGGCCTACGAGCAGTACTTC.

This clonotype has a handful of counts. The chain couples TRBV7-2 to TRBJ2-1; TRBD1 might be the D (5 bases). The CDR3 contains 12 residues. Trimming left V 4 bases short and J 9 bases short, with 10 bases between. Germline values: CDR1 SGHTA, CDR2 FQGNSA. This chain's CDR3 is CASSSPGREQFF. The CDR3 DNA follows: TGTGCCAGCAGCTCCCCAGGGCGTGAGCAGTTCTTC.

The V gene is TRBV18, the J gene TRBJ1-5, with D maybe TRBD1 (5 bases). With 6 bases removed from V and 2 bases from J, the gap between germline ends came to 14 bases. Germline lookup yields CDR1 KGHSH and CDR2 LQKENI. The CDR3 runs to 15 residues. For the CDR3, the DNA is TGTGCCAGCTCCTCGGGAGGGGTGGGCAATCAGCCCCAGCATTTT. As protein: CASSSGGVGNQPQHF.

The sample holds a few counts of this clonotype. DNA of the CDR3: TGTGCCAGCAGTTTTCCGGACAGGGTAACCGAGCAGTACTTC. Translating it yields CASSFPDRVTEQYF. This chain uses TRBV12-3 or TRBV12-4 with TRBJ2-7; 8 nucleotides agree with TRBD1. This CDR3 is 14 amino acids long. V dropped 3 bases and J dropped 6; count of bases not matched to a gene: 7.

This clonotype was seen more than once but under ten times. The rearrangement uses TRBV5-4 and TRBJ2-5, with TRBD1 matching 7 bases. Germline V gene sequence: CDR1 SGHNT, CDR2 YYREEE (reference sequence). CDR3 length: 15 amino acids. Germline trimming cut 4 bases from V and 1 base from J; bases unmatched to any gene: 7. CDR3 sequence (DNA): TGTGCCAGCAGCGTTGGACAGGCAGTCCAAGAGACCCAGTACTTC. Translation: CASSVGQAVQETQYF.

This clonotype has a handful of counts. This chain joins TRBV6-6 and TRBJ2-2; 7 positions agree with TRBD1. Germline CDR1 MNHNY, CDR2 SVGAGI (reference sequence). This CDR3 region has 15 residues. V shed 0 bases, J shed 4 bases, and the junction held 2 bases outside the gene matches. The CDR3 is CASSYSGQTTGELFF. In DNA form, the CDR3 reads TGTGCCAGCAGTTACTCGGGACAGACCACCGGGGAGCTGTTTTTT.

The chain is built from TRBV24-1 and TRBJ2-2; D not certain. Per the germline V gene, CDR1 is KGHDR and CDR2 is SFDVKD. CDR3 length: 16 amino acids. V lost 4 bases and J 0 bases, leaving 11 bases between the germline ends. CDR3 in DNA: TGTGCCACCAGTGACTATGTACGGACGAACACCGGGGAGCTGTTTTTT. Amino acid sequence: CATSDYVRTNTGELFF.

CDR3 nucleotides: TGTGCCAGCAGCTTATATGGGTTCCCTTACGAGCAGTACTTC. Its protein product is CASSLYGFPYEQYF. The chain couples TRBV7-2 to TRBJ2-7, with no clear D. Germline V gene sequence: CDR1 SGHTA, CDR2 FQGNSA. CDR3 size: 14 residues. The V gene lost 2 bases and the J gene lost 4 bases, with 12 bases spanning the gap.

This clonotype has a handful of counts. The gene calls are TRBV20-1 and TRBJ2-7, with D perhaps matching TRBD1 (5 bases). Trimming removed 6 bases at V and 1 base at J, with 19 bases between. The CDR3 length is 15 residues. From germline, CDR1 is DFQATT and CDR2 SNEGSKA (reference sequence). This chain's CDR3 is CSASTPYGQSYEQYV. In nucleotides, the CDR3 is TGCAGTGCCAGCACTCCTTATGGACAATCCTACGAGCAGTACGTC.

Turning to this clonotype: An end of the junction differs from the germline gene, which may be a read error. The chain is built from TRBV7-7 and TRBJ1-1, with D uncertain. The germline V gene encodes CDR1 SSHAT and CDR2 FNYEAQ (reference sequence). The CDR3 runs to 13 residues. The CDR3 DNA sequence: TGTGCTAGCAGCGAGACACCGAACACTGAAGCTTTCTTT. Translation gives CASSETPNTEAFF.

In its sample, this clonotype was seen many times. The rearrangement joins TRBV23-1 to TRBJ2-1, with D possibly being TRBD2 (6 bases). TRBV23-1 is filed as an ORF, its function uncertain. This CDR3 has 17 amino acids. With 0 bases removed from V and 5 bases from J, the gap between germline ends came to 17 bases. The CDR3 DNA follows: TGCGCCAGCAGTCAATCGGCCGGGGGTCGGTCGGACAATGAGCAGTTCTTC. Residues: CASSQSAGGRSDNEQFF.

There are a few counts of this clonotype. This rearrangement joins TRBV12-3 or TRBV12-4 to TRBJ1-2; D remains ambiguous. V was shortened by 7 bases and J by 2 bases, with 23 bases between the two germline ends. The CDR3 extends over 17 amino acids. The CDR3 nucleotides are TGTGCCAGCACCCGGTGGGCCTACGCCCCCCAAAACTATGGCTACACCTTC. This encodes CASTRWAYAPQNYGYTF.

The rearrangement links TRBV6-5 to TRBJ1-6; D unresolved. The germline V and J ends were trimmed by 0 bases and 0 bases, with 9 bases remaining between them. The CDR3 extends over 17 amino acids. Germline values: CDR1 MNHEY, CDR2 SVGAGI. The chain's CDR3 is CASSYSQGSSYNSPLHF. The DNA of the CDR3 is TGTGCCAGCAGTTACTCCCAAGGAAGCTCCTATAATTCACCCCTCCACTTT.

The genes are TRBV19 and TRBJ2-2; D remains unclear. The CDR3 has 13 amino acids. Between the trimmed V and J ends, which lost 7 bases and 10 bases, there was a span of 16 bases. Germline assignment: CDR1 LNHDA and CDR2 SQIVND (reference sequence). CDR3 loop: CASNDPGPAELFF. The DNA for the CDR3 is TGTGCCAGTAATGATCCTGGACCGGCGGAGCTGTTTTTT. Filled out from reference TRBV19 and TRBJ2-2, the complete variable domain reads DGGITQSPKYLFRKEGQNVTLSCEQNLNHDAMYWYRQDPGQGLRLIYYSQIVNDFQKGDIAEGYSVSREKKESFPLTVTSAQKNPTAFYLCASNDPGPAELFFGEGSRLTVL.

This clonotype appeared a few times. This chain connects TRBV3-1 to TRBJ2-7, with D possibly matching TRBD1 (5 bases). CDR1 and CDR2 from the germline V gene are LGHDT and YNNKEL (reference sequence). V was shortened by 0 bases and J by 2 bases, with 8 bases between the two germline ends. This CDR3 is built from 14 residues. The CDR3 bases are TGTGCCAGCAGCCAAGATCCAGGGACCTACGAGCAGTACTTC. Protein: CASSQDPGTYEQYF.

The V gene is TRBV14, the J gene TRBJ1-1; no definite D call. This CDR3 has 14 residues. Germline V lookup: CDR1 SGHDN, CDR2 FVKESK. With 3 bases removed from V and 4 bases from J, the gap between germline ends came to 12 bases. The CDR3 sequence is CASSQEVMGTEAFF. DNA of the CDR3: TGTGCCAGCAGCCAGGAGGTTATGGGCACTGAAGCTTTCTTT.

This clonotype has only a few counts. The chain uses TRBV9 and TRBJ2-7, with TRBD2 matching over 8 bases. The CDR3 is made up of 13 amino acids. From germline, CDR1 is SGDLS and CDR2 YYNGEE. With 4 bases clipped from V and 6 bases from J, the junction kept 6 bases outside the gene matches. The DNA of the CDR3 is TGTGCCAGCAGCTCTGACCTAGCGGGCGAGCAGTACTTC. It specifies CASSSDLAGEQYF.